The 29 T cell receptor beta chains below were found in one sample sequenced in a study of blood T cells in healthy people across ages. Alongside a J-beta primer mix, a sample-barcoded 5' primer served in a second PCR lasting about 7 to 11 cycles. TCRdb reprocessed the 5' RACE reads via MiXCR and lists one record per CDR3 protein. The table has more than 800,000 distinct CDR3 sequences, under 30% seen once. The sequenced sample consisted of blood. Source of these receptors: a woman older than 75 in good health.

This clonotype was counted ten times or more. J is TRBJ1-5 and V is TRBV12-3 or TRBV12-4, with TRBD1 matching over 8 bases. The V and J ends lost 3 bases and 7 bases, in that order; junction bases with no gene match: 2. This CDR3 is 13 amino acids long. The CDR3 here is CASSFTGGQPQHF. In DNA form, the CDR3 reads TGTGCCAGCAGTTTTACAGGGGGGCAGCCCCAGCATTTT.

Turning to this clonotype: It is likely a read error, because the conserved phenylalanine at the end of the CDR3 is missing. This chain connects TRBV9 to TRBJ2-1; no clear D gene. Trimming left V 0 bases short and J 7 bases short, with 8 bases between. Germline loops: CDR1 SGDLS, CDR2 YYNGEE. There are 13 residues in the CDR3. CDR3 in amino acids: CASSVGVVNEQFC. The CDR3 nucleotides read TGTGCCAGCAGCGTAGGAGTGGTAAATGAGCAGTTCTGC.

The chain combines TRBV27 with TRBJ2-1; TRBD2 matches 12 bases. This CDR3 comprises 15 residues. The trim removed 4 bases at V and 9 bases at J, leaving 7 bases unmatched. The germline V gene has CDR1 MNHEY and CDR2 SMNVEV (reference sequence). As DNA, the CDR3 is TGTGCCAGCAGTTCTAGCGGGGGGGCCCTCGGTGAGCAGTTCTTC. This codes for CASSSSGGALGEQFF.

Worth noting for this clonotype: It may be a read error: a sequence one base away is much more abundant. This rearrangement joins TRBV7-9 to TRBJ2-7; D may be TRBD2 (5 bases). The better agreement between TRBJ2-5 and the DNA end casts doubt on the J call. The CDR3 covers 16 residues. The germline CDR1 and CDR2 sequences are SEHNR and FQNEAQ (reference sequence). The CDR3 region is CAGRNLEAERDKTQYF. For the CDR3, the DNA is TGTGCCGGCCGAAACTTAGAAGCGGAGCGAGATAAGACCCAGTACTTC.

This clonotype has a handful of counts. The rearrangement links TRBV6-2 or TRBV6-3 to TRBJ2-2, with TRBD1 matching 8 bases. The CDR3 has 16 amino acids. Germline V CDR1 and CDR2: MNHEY, SVGEGT. V was clipped by 6 bases and J by 3 bases; unmatched bases: 9. CDR3 loop: CASSRRQGTYTGELFF. The CDR3 DNA is TGTGCCAGCAGCCGAAGACAGGGGACGTACACCGGGGAGCTGTTTTTT.

This clonotype was observed a few times. This sequence joins TRBV24-1 and TRBJ1-2; D is uncertain. The ends were cut back, 4 bases at V and 4 bases at J, with 24 bases in the middle. CDR1 is KGHDR and CDR2 is SFDVKD in the germline V gene. This CDR3 is 18 amino acids long. The CDR3 bases are TGTGCCACCAGTGAAAAATCACCTCAGCCAGTGGTTAGCTATGGCTACACCTTC. Translated, it gives CATSEKSPQPVVSYGYTF.

This clonotype was seen more than once but under ten times. The rearrangement uses TRBV20-1 and TRBJ2-3; 9 positions match TRBD2. CDR3 size: 16 residues. Germline V gene lookup returns CDR1 DFQATT and CDR2 SNEGSKA (reference sequence). The J segment lost 1 base and the V segment lost 3 bases, leaving 8 bases of the junction unmatched. CDR3 nucleotides: TGCAGTGCTAGTCTCCAGCGGGGGGTGGGCACAGATACGCAGTATTTT. Its translation is CSASLQRGVGTDTQYF.

The table lists this clonotype with many counts. The chain recombines TRBV7-9 with TRBJ2-3; D is possibly TRBD2 (5 bases). This CDR3 region has 15 residues. Germline assignment: CDR1 SEHNR and CDR2 FQNEAQ (reference sequence). Trimming removed 2 bases at V and 1 base at J, with 10 bases between. The CDR3 nucleotides are TGTGCCAGCAGCTTAACCAGCGGCGGCACAGATACGCAGTATTTT. Residues: CASSLTSGGTDTQYF.

This clonotype was recorded at least ten times. The rearrangement joins TRBV20-1 to TRBJ1-2; the match to TRBD1 covers 8 bases. Germline V gene sequence: CDR1 DFQATT, CDR2 SNEGSKA (reference sequence). There are 13 residues in the CDR3. J lost 1 base, V lost 6 bases, and 4 bases had no gene match. CDR3 coding DNA: TGCAGTGCCGGTACAGGGGGTAACTATGGCTACACCTTC. Protein sequence: CSAGTGGNYGYTF.

This clonotype occurred many times. J is TRBJ1-2 and V is TRBV28; the D gene is possibly TRBD1 (5 bases). Germline V gene sequence: CDR1 MDHEN, CDR2 SYDVKM. Trimming stripped 7 bases from V and 7 bases from J, with 10 bases between. The CDR3 extends over 11 amino acids. The CDR3 bases are TGTGCCAGCACCACCGGGACTGGCTACACCTTC. It codes for CASTTGTGYTF.

The CDR3 is CAWSVSGGAGTQYF. In DNA form, the CDR3 reads TGTGCCTGGAGTGTGAGCGGAGGGGCAGGGACCCAGTACTTC. The rearrangement uses TRBV30 and TRBJ2-5, with D possibly being TRBD2 (6 bases). CDR1 GTSNPN and CDR2 SVGIG come from the germline V gene (reference sequence). This CDR3 region has 14 residues. Trimming took 0 bases from V and 7 from J, leaving 15 bases between them. Complete variable domain (other parts from reference TRBV30 and TRBJ2-5): SQTIHQWPATLVQPVGSPLSLECTVEGTSNPNLYWYRQAAGRGLQLLFYSVGIGQISSEVPQNLSASRPQDRQFILSSKKLLLSDSGFYLCAWSVSGGAGTQYFGPGTRLLVL.

This clonotype was seen repeatedly, ten times or more. The rearrangement uses TRBV12-3 or TRBV12-4 and TRBJ2-1; no definite D call. Trimming pared 7 bases from V and 3 bases from J, leaving 13 bases between. This CDR3 has 14 amino acids. The CDR3, as DNA: TGTGCCAGCACCCCGGCTAGTGGCTACAATGAGCAGTTCTTC. Translating it yields CASTPASGYNEQFF.

J is TRBJ1-2 and V is TRBV6-5; a weak D match, TRBD1 (5 bases). The CDR3 is made up of 17 amino acids. Trimming stripped 4 bases from V and 0 bases from J, with 18 bases between. Looked up from germline, CDR1 is MNHEY and CDR2 is SVGAGI. This chain's CDR3 is CASSSSRDFSSNYGYTF. The CDR3, as DNA: TGTGCCAGCAGTTCCAGCCGGGACTTTTCGTCTAACTATGGCTACACCTTC.

This clonotype was seen a few times. V usage is TRBV7-9 and J usage is TRBJ1-2, with 8 bases that match TRBD1. The germline V gene has CDR1 SEHNR and CDR2 FQNEAQ (reference sequence). The CDR3 loop spans 13 amino acids. J lost 7 bases, V lost 5 bases, and 6 bases had no gene match. In DNA, the CDR3 is TGTGCCAGCAGCGGACAGGGTTCGGGTGGCTACACCTTC. The encoded protein is CASSGQGSGGYTF.

The V call is TRBV29-1, the J call TRBJ1-4; D is unclear. CDR1 SQVTM and CDR2 ANQGSEA come from the germline V gene. This CDR3 has 15 amino acids. Trimming pared 7 bases from V and 2 bases from J, leaving 17 bases between. CDR3 in DNA: TGCAGCGCTCGATATGGTCGGACTACTAATGAAAAACTGTTTTTT. Its translation: CSARYGRTTNEKLFF.

This clonotype showed up just a few times. The rearrangement joins TRBV5-1 to TRBJ1-4, with TRBD1 as a possible D gene (6 bases). V lost 4 bases, J lost 8 bases, and 15 bases lay in between. CDR1 SGHRS and CDR2 YFSETQ come from the germline V gene. This CDR3 region has 14 residues. The DNA for the CDR3 is TGCGCCAGCAGCCCTGGTACCGGGACAGAAAAACTGTTTTTT. It encodes CASSPGTGTEKLFF.

Ten or more counts support this clonotype. V usage is TRBV7-2 and J usage is TRBJ1-2, with D unresolved. The CDR3 consists of 14 residues. Germline CDR1 reads SGHTA; CDR2 reads FQGNSA. Trimming shortened V by 5 bases and J by 8 bases, and 18 bases separated the two germline ends. The CDR3 sequence is CASSLLAGQRGYTF. In DNA, the CDR3 is TGTGCCAGCAGCCTCCTGGCGGGTCAAAGGGGCTACACCTTC.

This clonotype was detected only a few times. The chain employs TRBV5-1 and TRBJ2-5; possibly TRBD1 or TRBD2 for D (7 bases each). From germline, CDR1 is SGHRS and CDR2 YFSETQ. The CDR3 extends over 16 amino acids. Deletions cut 3 bases from V and 4 bases from J, with 19 bases between. The CDR3 region is CASSWEGARRGETQYF. CDR3 coding DNA: TGCGCCAGCAGCTGGGAGGGGGCTCGGAGAGGAGAGACCCAGTACTTC.

This clonotype was counted only a few times. The rearrangement joins TRBV4-1 to TRBJ2-7, with TRBD2 matching over 12 bases. V was clipped by 5 bases and J by 0 bases; unmatched bases: 5. This CDR3 region has 16 residues. Germline CDR1 MGHRA, CDR2 YSYEKL. The CDR3 sequence: CASSTRTSGVSYEQYF. As DNA, the CDR3 is TGCGCCAGCAGCACCCGGACTAGCGGGGTCTCCTACGAGCAGTACTTC.

This clonotype was observed many times. This chain uses TRBV12-3 or TRBV12-4 with TRBJ2-5, with 9 bases matching TRBD2. The V and J ends lost 9 bases and 2 bases, in that order; junction bases with no gene match: 7. This CDR3 is 14 amino acids long. The CDR3 coding sequence is TGTGCCAGTACCGTGAGCGGGGGGCAAGAGACCCAGTACTTC. The encoded protein is CASTVSGGQETQYF.

Of note for this clonotype: One end of the junction does not line up with germline, which may come from a read error. The V and J genes are TRBV29-1 and TRBJ2-1; 7 bases agree with TRBD2. The CDR3 runs 12 residues. Germline-derived CDR1 and CDR2 are SQVTM and ANQGSEA. Written as DNA, the CDR3 is TGCAGCGTTGCGACTAGCCTCAATGAGCGGTTCTTC. Translating gives CSVATSLNERFF.

About this clonotype: A much larger clonotype is one base distant, so this may be a read error. The gene calls are TRBV14 and TRBJ2-5, with a tentative D call TRBD2 (6 bases). The DNA end is a closer match to TRBJ2-1, so the J assignment may be wrong. In germline, CDR1 is SGHDN, CDR2 FVKESK. The CDR3 covers 13 residues. DNA for the CDR3: TGTGCCAGCAGCCACGTGCCCCGGGAGACCCAGTTCTTC. Its protein is CASSHVPRETQFF.

This clonotype was seen many times. The chain combines TRBV5-1 with TRBJ2-3; the D is unclear. The J call is in doubt because the DNA end fits TRBJ2-5 better. CDR3 size: 11 residues. CDR1 is SGHRS, CDR2 YFSETQ, per germline. The CDR3 spells CASSLEGTQYF. CDR3 coding DNA: TGCGCCAGCAGCTTGGAGGGGACCCAGTACTTC.

As concerns this clonotype: Possible read error: a much larger clone is one base away. The rearrangement links TRBV7-2 to TRBJ2-7; the match to TRBD1 covers 8 bases. The germline V gene encodes CDR1 SGHTA and CDR2 FQGNSA. The CDR3 is 15 amino acids. Here the CDR3 reads CACSLDRQGWNEQYF. DNA for the CDR3: TGTGCCTGCAGCTTAGACCGACAGGGGTGGAACGAGCAGTACTTC. The full variable domain, its missing parts supplied by reference TRBV7-2 and TRBJ2-7, is GAGVSQSPSNKVTEKGKDVELRCDPISGHTALYWYRQSLGQGLEFLIYFQGNSAPDKSGLPSDRFSAERTGGSVSTLTIQRTQQEDSAVYLCACSLDRQGWNEQYFGPGTRLTVT.

This sequence joins TRBV3-1 and TRBJ1-1; D unresolved. Between the trimmed V and J ends, which lost 4 bases and 1 base, there was a span of 10 bases. CDR1 and CDR2 from the germline V gene are LGHDT and YNNKEL (reference sequence). The CDR3 length is 14 residues. CDR3 sequence reads: CASSRENRNTEAFF. The CDR3 bases are TGTGCCAGCAGCCGAGAAAACAGGAACACTGAAGCTTTCTTT.

This clonotype was seen a handful of times. This may be a read error, as it is one base from a much larger clone. The CDR3 sequence: CASSLGTLRGNEQYF. In nucleotides, the CDR3 is TGTGCCAGCAGCTTAGGAACTCTACGGGGCAATGAGCAGTACTTC. V usage is TRBV11-2 and J usage is TRBJ2-7, with D perhaps assigned TRBD1 or TRBD2 (5 bases each). V shed 1 base and J shed 7 bases, with 17 bases lying between them. The CDR3 has 15 amino acids. Germline values: CDR1 SGHAT, CDR2 FQNNGV.

V usage is TRBV5-1 and J usage is TRBJ2-6; TRBD1 might be the D (5 bases). Germline CDR1 SGHRS, CDR2 YFSETQ. V was cut by 4 bases and J by 0 bases, with 11 bases left in between. CDR3 length: 16 residues. In DNA form, the CDR3 reads TGCGCCAGCAGCCAAGACAGACGCTCTGGGGCCAACGTCCTGACTTTC. Its protein is CASSQDRRSGANVLTF.

Note on this clonotype: This could be a read error, since a much larger clone is one nucleotide away. The chain uses TRBV7-9 and TRBJ2-1; D call uncertain. There are 13 residues in the CDR3. CDR1 and CDR2 (germline): SEHNR, FQNEAQ (reference sequence). The V end was cut by 5 bases, the J end by 13 bases, with 18 bases between. CDR3 coding DNA: TGTGCCAGCAGCCCTAAGGGCCCCGAGACCCAGTTCTTC. Amino acid sequence: CASSPKGPETQFF.

This clonotype was picked up one time. Compared with germline, one end of the junction differs, possibly owing to a read error. V is TRBV28 and J is TRBJ2-1; perhaps TRBD2 as D (5 bases). The germline gives CDR1 MDHEN, CDR2 SYDVKM. CDR3 length equals 16 residues. This chain's CDR3 is CASPSPGLSSYNERYF. The DNA for the CDR3 is TGTGCCAGCCCCTCACCCGGCCTTAGCTCCTACAATGAGCGGTACTTC.